These 12 T cell receptor beta chains came from one sample sequenced in a study of blood T cell repertoires in COVID-19. The assay was immunoSEQ multiplex PCR, and TCRdb's table has in-frame clones only and misses some. The table records over 200,000 clones, about 87% of them present only once. The sequenced sample was peripheral blood. The receptors were sampled from a man aged 55 to 69 who had recovered from COVID-19.

The J gene is TRBJ2-7, the V gene TRBV19; 8 bases agree with TRBD1. Per germline, CDR1 LNHDA and CDR2 SQIVND (reference sequence). This CDR3 is 16 amino acids long. The V segment lost 4 bases and the J segment 0 bases; nucleotides outside the gene matches: 8. The CDR3 DNA reads as TGTGCCAGTAGTACACGATGGGACAGGAGCTCCTACGAGCAGTACTTC. The encoded protein is CASSTRWDRSSYEQYF.

J is TRBJ1-1 and V is TRBV5-6; TRBD1 matches 11 bases. Germline lookup yields CDR1 SGHDT and CDR2 YYEEEE. Unmatched junction bases numbered 7, after V lost 0 bases and J lost 6 bases. This CDR3 region has 16 residues. The CDR3 protein is CASSLADRGLGAEAFF. In DNA, the CDR3 is TGTGCCAGCAGCTTGGCGGACAGGGGGCTGGGGGCTGAAGCTTTCTTT.

V usage is TRBV5-8 and J usage is TRBJ2-5, with D uncertain. Germline V gives CDR1 SGHTS, CDR2 YDEGEE. The CDR3 sequence is 12 residues long. The V gene lost 1 base and the J gene lost 4 bases, with 5 bases spanning the gap. CDR3: CASSLTRETQYF. The DNA for the CDR3 is TGTGCCAGCAGCTTGACAAGAGAGACCCAGTACTTC.

This chain connects TRBV13 to TRBJ1-1; D call uncertain. Trimming stripped 5 bases from V and 7 bases from J, with 8 bases between. The germline V gene has CDR1 PRHDT and CDR2 FYEKMQ (reference sequence). The CDR3 runs 11 residues. The CDR3 coding sequence is TGTGCCAGCAGCCTCAGAGGTGAAGCTTTCTTT. This encodes CASSLRGEAFF.

The J gene is TRBJ1-3, the V gene TRBV27; tentatively, D is TRBD1 (6 bases). The CDR3 is 15 residues long. Germline V gene data show CDR1 as MNHEY and CDR2 as SMNVEV (reference sequence). V lost 8 bases to trimming and J lost 4 bases, with 18 bases between them. The CDR3 protein is CASGTTRPTGNTIYF. CDR3 bases: TGTGCCAGCGGGACAACCCGACCGACGGGAAACACCATATATTTT.

Written as DNA, the CDR3 is TGTGCCAGCAGCTTAACACGGTCCGGGGAGCTGTTTTTT. It translates to CASSLTRSGELFF. The V call is TRBV7-3, the J call TRBJ2-2; D call uncertain. The V end lost 0 bases, the J end lost 6 bases, and 5 bases lay between the germline ends. Germline V gives CDR1 SGHTA, CDR2 FQGTGA. This CDR3 has 13 residues. Based on the CDR3 plus reference TRBV7-3 and TRBJ2-2, the full variable domain is GAGVSQTPSNKVTEKGKYVELRCDPISGHTALYWYRQSLGQGPEFLIYFQGTGAADDSGLPNDRFFAVRPEGSVSTLKIQRTERGDSAVYLCASSLTRSGELFFGEGSRLTVL.

The V and J genes are TRBV10-1 and TRBJ1-2; 7 bases fit TRBD1. Trimming took 7 bases from V and 3 from J; bases not matched to a gene: 5. Germline V gene lookup returns CDR1 WNHNN and CDR2 SYGVQD (reference sequence). This CDR3 is 13 amino acids long. The CDR3 DNA sequence: TGCGCCAGCAACCCCACAGGGGACTATGGCTACACCTTC. Protein sequence: CASNPTGDYGYTF.

V is TRBV5-1 and J is TRBJ1-1; D might be TRBD1 (5 bases). The CDR3 is made up of 16 amino acids. Germline assignment: CDR1 SGHRS and CDR2 YFSETQ. V was pared by 0 bases and J by 6 bases, with 18 bases between. CDR3 amino acids: CASSLGGGRGWAEAFF. CDR3 bases: TGCGCCAGCAGCTTGGGAGGCGGTCGGGGGTGGGCTGAAGCTTTCTTT.

The J gene is TRBJ1-2, the V gene TRBV7-2; 8 bases align to TRBD1. Germline assignment: CDR1 SGHTA and CDR2 FQGNSA. Trimming took 5 bases from V and 7 from J; bases not matched to a gene: 18. This CDR3 comprises 17 residues. CDR3 amino acids: CASSSGTGERGERGYTF. The CDR3 coding sequence is TGTGCCAGCAGCAGTGGGACAGGCGAAAGGGGGGAGCGTGGCTACACCTTC.

The rearrangement joins TRBV5-1 to TRBJ1-1; a possible D gene is TRBD1 (6 bases). The V and J ends lost 5 bases and 1 base respectively, with 12 bases between them. CDR1 and CDR2 (germline): SGHRS, YFSETQ. The CDR3 runs 14 residues. CDR3 sequence (DNA): TGCGCCAGCAGACTGGGAGGGGGGAACACTGAAGCTTTCTTT. It translates to CASRLGGGNTEAFF.

The chain has TRBV7-9 and TRBJ2-2; maybe TRBD1 (6 bases). CDR1 is SEHNR, CDR2 FQNEAQ, per germline (reference sequence). V lost 5 bases and J 2 bases, leaving 18 bases between the germline ends. This CDR3 has 17 amino acids. The CDR3 loop reads CASSRRAGQSNTGELFF. The CDR3 DNA reads as TGTGCCAGCAGCCGAAGGGCCGGACAGAGTAACACCGGGGAGCTGTTTTTT.

V usage is TRBV4-2 and J usage is TRBJ1-6; the D gene is possibly TRBD1 (5 bases). The CDR3 covers 17 residues. Trimming took off 0 bases at V and 11 bases at J, with 20 bases between the two ends. From germline, CDR1 is LGHNA and CDR2 YNFKEQ. Here the CDR3 reads CASSQEGGIGQGTPLHF. CDR3 nucleotides: TGTGCCAGCAGCCAAGAAGGTGGGATTGGTCAGGGAACACCCCTCCACTTT.